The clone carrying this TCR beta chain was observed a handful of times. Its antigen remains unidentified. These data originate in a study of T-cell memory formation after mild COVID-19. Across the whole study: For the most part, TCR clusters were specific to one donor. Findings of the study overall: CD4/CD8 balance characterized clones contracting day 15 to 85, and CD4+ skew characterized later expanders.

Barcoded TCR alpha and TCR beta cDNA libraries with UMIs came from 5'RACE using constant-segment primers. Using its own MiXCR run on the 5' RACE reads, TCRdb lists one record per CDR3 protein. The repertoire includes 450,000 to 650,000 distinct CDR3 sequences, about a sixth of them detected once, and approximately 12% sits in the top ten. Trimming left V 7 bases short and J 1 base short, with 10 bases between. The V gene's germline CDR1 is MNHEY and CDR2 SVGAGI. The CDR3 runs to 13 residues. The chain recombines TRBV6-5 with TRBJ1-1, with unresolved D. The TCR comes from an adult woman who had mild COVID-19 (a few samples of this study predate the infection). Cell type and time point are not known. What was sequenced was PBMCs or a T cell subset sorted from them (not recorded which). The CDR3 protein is CASKAYWNTEAFF. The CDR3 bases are TGTGCCAGCAAAGCGTACTGGAACACTGAAGCTTTCTTT.